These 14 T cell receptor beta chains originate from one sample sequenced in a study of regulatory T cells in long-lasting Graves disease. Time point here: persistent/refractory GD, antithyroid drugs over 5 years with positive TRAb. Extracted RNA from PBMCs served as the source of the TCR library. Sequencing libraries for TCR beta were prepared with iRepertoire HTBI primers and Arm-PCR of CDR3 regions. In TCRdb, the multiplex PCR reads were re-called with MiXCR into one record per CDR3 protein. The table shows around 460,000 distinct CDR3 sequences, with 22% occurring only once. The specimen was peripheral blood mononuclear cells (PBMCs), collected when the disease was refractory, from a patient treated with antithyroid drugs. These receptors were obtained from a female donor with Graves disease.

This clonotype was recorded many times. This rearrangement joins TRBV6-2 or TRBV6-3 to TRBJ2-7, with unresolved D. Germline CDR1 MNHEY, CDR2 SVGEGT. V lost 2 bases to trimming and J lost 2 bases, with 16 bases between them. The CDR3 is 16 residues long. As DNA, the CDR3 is TGTGCCAGCAGTTACATTCATCCAGCGATAACCTACGAGCAGTACTTC. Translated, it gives CASSYIHPAITYEQYF.

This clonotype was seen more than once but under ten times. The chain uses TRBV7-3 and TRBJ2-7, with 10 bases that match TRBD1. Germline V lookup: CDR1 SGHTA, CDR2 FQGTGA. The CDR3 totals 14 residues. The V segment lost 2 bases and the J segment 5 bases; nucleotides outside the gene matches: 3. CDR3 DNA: TGTGCCAGCAGCTTAGGCGGGACAGGGGACGAGCAGTACTTC. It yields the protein CASSLGGTGDEQYF.

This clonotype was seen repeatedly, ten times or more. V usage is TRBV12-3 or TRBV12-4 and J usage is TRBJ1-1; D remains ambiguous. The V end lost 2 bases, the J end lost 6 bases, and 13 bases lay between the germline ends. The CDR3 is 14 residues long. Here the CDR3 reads CASSLMVRGSEAFF. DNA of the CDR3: TGTGCCAGCAGTTTAATGGTCCGCGGGTCTGAAGCTTTCTTT.

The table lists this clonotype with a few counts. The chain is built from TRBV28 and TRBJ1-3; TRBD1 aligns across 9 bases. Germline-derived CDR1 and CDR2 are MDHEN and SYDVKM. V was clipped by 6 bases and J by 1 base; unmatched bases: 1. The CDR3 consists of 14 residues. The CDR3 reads CASRDRGSGNTIYF. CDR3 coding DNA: TGTGCCAGCAGAGACAGGGGGTCTGGAAACACCATATATTTT.

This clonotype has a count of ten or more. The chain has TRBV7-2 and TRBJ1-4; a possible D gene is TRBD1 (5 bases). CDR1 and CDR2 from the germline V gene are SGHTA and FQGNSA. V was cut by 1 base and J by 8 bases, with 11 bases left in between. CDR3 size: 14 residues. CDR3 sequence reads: CASSLDGAGEKLFF. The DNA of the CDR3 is TGTGCCAGCAGCTTAGACGGGGCGGGAGAAAAACTGTTTTTT.

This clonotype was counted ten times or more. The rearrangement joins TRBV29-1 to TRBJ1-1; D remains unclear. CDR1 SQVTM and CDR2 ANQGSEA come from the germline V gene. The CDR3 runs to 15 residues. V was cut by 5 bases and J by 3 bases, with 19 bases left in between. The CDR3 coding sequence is TGCAGCGTTAAGGACTTTTTCACAGCGGACACTGAAGCTTTCTTT. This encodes CSVKDFFTADTEAFF.

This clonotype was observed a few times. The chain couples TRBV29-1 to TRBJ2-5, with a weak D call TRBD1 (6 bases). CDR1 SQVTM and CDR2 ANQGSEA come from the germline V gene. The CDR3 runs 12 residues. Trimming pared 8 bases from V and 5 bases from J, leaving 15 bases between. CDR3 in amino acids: CSYLTDRETQYF. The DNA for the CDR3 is TGCAGCTATTTGACAGACAGGGAGACCCAGTACTTC.

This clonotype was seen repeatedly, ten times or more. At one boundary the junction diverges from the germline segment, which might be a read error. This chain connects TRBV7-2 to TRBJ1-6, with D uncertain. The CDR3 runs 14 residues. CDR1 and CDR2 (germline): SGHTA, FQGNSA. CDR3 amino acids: CASSLAGYNSPLHF. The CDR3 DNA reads TGTGCCAGCAGCCTAGCCGGGTATAATTCACCCCTCCACTTT. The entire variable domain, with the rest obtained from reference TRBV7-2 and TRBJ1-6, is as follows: GAGVSQSPSNKVTEKGKDVELRCDPISGHTALYWYRQSLGQGLEFLIYFQGNSAPDKSGLPSDRFSAERTGGSVSTLTIQRTQQEDSAVYLCASSLAGYNSPLHFGNGTRLTVT.

CDR3: CASSGGQEYSNQPQHF. The CDR3 DNA reads as TGTGCCAGTTCGGGTGGACAAGAATATAGCAATCAGCCCCAGCATTTT. V is TRBV19 and J is TRBJ1-5, with D possibly being TRBD1 (5 bases). The V gene lost 8 bases and the J gene lost 0 bases, with 17 bases spanning the gap. The CDR3 is 16 residues long. Looked up from germline, CDR1 is LNHDA and CDR2 is SQIVND (reference sequence).

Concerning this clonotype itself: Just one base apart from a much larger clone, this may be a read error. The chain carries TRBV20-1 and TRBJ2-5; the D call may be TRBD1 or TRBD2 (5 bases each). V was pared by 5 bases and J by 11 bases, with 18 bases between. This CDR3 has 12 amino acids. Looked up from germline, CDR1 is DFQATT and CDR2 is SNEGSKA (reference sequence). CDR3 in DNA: TGCAGTGCTGGTGGGACCCCCCATGAGCAGTACTTC. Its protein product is CSAGGTPHEQYF.

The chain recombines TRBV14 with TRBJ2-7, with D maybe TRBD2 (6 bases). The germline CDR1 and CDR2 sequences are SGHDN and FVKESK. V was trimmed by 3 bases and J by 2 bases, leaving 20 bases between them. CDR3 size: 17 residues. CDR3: CASSHADGAGWTYEQYF. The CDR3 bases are TGTGCCAGCAGCCACGCCGACGGCGCGGGATGGACCTACGAGCAGTACTTC.

The CDR3 protein is CASSLTEGYEQYF. The DNA for the CDR3 is TGTGCCAGCAGCCTAACGGAAGGCTACGAGCAGTACTTC. The V gene is TRBV6-1, the J gene TRBJ2-7; D ambiguous. Trimming left V 6 bases short and J 3 bases short, with 12 bases between. The CDR3 is 13 residues long. Germline CDR1 reads MNHNS; CDR2 reads SASEGT.

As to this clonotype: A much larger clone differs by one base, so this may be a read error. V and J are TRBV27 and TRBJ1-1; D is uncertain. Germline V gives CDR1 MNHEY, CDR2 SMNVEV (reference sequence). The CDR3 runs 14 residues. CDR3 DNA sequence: TGTACCAGCAGGTACGCGGGCAGGAACACTGAAGCTTTCTTT. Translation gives CTSRYAGRNTEAFF.

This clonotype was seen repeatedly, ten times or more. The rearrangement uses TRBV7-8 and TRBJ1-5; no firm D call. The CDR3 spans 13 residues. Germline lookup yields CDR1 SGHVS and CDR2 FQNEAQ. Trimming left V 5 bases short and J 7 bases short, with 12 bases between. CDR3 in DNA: TGTGCCAGCAGCCCCGTACGGGAACAGCCCCAGCATTTT. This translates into CASSPVREQPQHF. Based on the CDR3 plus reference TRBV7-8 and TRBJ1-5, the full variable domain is GAGVSQSPRYKVAKRGQDVALRCDPISGHVSLFWYQQALGQGPEFLTYFQNEAQLDKSGLPSDRFFAERPEGSVSTLKIQRTQQEDSAVYLCASSPVREQPQHFGDGTRLSIL.